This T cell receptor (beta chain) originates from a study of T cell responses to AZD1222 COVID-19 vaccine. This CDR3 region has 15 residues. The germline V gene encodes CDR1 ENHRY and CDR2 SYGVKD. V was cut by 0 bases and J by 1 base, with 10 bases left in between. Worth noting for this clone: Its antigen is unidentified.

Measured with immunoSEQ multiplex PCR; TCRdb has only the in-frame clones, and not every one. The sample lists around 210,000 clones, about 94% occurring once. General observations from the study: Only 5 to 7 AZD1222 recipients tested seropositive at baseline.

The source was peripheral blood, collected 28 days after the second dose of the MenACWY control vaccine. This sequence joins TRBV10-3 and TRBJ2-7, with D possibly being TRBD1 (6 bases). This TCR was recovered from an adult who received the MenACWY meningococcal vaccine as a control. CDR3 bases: TGTGCCATCAGTGAGTCCGGGACACAGTCCTACGAGCAGTACTTC. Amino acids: CAISESGTQSYEQYF.